This TCR beta chain was recorded in a study of shared clonotypes between healthy human individuals. Study-level information: The plates for each donor numbered three CD4 naive, three CD4 memory, two CD8 naive and one CD8 memory.

Germline V lookup: CDR1 ENHRY, CDR2 SYGVKD. V gave up 6 bases and J gave up 0 bases; unmatched junction bases: 4. The CDR3 spans 16 residues. TCRdb keeps only in-frame clones here, not all; method: immunoSEQ multiplex PCR. The repertoire holds over a million clones, with about 74% as singletons. This TCR came from a man aged 18 to 35 in good health. This chain links TRBV10-3 with TRBJ2-1, with 11 bases fitting TRBD2. The sequenced material came from memory CD4+ T cells sorted from blood. Subset: CD45RA-negative fraction. Here the CDR3 DNA reads TGTGCCATCAGACGGACTAGCGGGCCCTCCTACAATGAGCAGTTCTTC. Protein: CAIRRTSGPSYNEQFF.